This T cell receptor beta chain derives from a study of shared clonotypes between healthy human individuals. All of the donors resided in Nashville, Tennessee, and each was a Caucasian adult. The V gene's germline CDR1 is KGHSH and CDR2 LQKENI. The length of the CDR3 is 14 residues. V shed 3 bases and J shed 6 bases, with 14 bases lying between them. Researchers sequenced unsorted PBMC DNA using ten immunoSEQ deep assay plates. TCRdb keeps only in-frame clones here, not all; method: immunoSEQ multiplex PCR. The sample includes around 530,000 clones, around three quarters seen only once; the top ten take 9.5% to 15%.

Sequenced sample: PBMCs. This rearrangement joins TRBV18 to TRBJ1-2; D is perhaps TRBD1 (5 bases). This TCR derives from a woman in her thirties or forties in good health. Some clones in this sample may be carry-over from other donors' samples. In DNA, the CDR3 is TGTGCCAGCTCACCCGAGGGACGGACTCATGGCTACACCTTC. This translates into CASSPEGRTHGYTF.